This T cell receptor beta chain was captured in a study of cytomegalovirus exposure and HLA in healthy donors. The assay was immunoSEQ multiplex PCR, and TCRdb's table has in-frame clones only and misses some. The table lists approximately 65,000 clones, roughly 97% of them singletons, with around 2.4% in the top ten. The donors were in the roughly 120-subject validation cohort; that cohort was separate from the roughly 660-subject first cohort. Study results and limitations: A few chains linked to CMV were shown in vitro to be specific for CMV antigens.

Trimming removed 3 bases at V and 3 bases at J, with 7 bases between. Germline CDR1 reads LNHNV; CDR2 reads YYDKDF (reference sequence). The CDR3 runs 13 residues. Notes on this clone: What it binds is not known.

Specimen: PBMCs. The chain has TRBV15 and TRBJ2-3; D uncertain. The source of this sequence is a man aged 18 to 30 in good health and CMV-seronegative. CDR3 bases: TGTGCCACCAGCAGGCCGGGTACAGATACGCAGTATTTT. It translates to CATSRPGTDTQYF.